The 10 T cell receptor beta chains below were found in one sample sequenced in a study of T cell responses to AZD1222 COVID-19 vaccine. Sequencing was performed with immunoSEQ multiplex PCR; in TCRdb, only in-frame clones are kept and a portion is missing. The data hold under 70,000 clones, with less than 90% observed a single time. The sample was peripheral blood, taken on day 0 of AZD1222 vaccination. The receptors derive from an adult in good health.

The CDR3 spells CASSEARETQYF. In DNA, the CDR3 is TGTGCCAGCAGTGAAGCGCGGGAGACCCAGTACTTC. V is TRBV6-1 and J is TRBJ2-5; no firm D call. Germline-derived CDR1 and CDR2 are MNHNS and SASEGT. The V end was cut by 0 bases, the J end by 5 bases, with 4 bases between. This CDR3 region has 12 residues.

The chain has TRBV11-2 and TRBJ2-2, with D unclear. Trimming left V 11 bases short and J 0 bases short, with 19 bases between. Germline CDR1 and CDR2: SGHAT and FQNNGV. This CDR3 is 16 amino acids long. The CDR3 nucleotides read TGTGCCTCCCAGCCGGCCCGTGTTTCGAACACCGGGGAGCTGTTTTTT. Amino acid sequence: CASQPARVSNTGELFF.

The CDR3 coding sequence is TGTGCCAGCTCGCTGGGCCAGGGCGTCGGCGCTTTCTTT. Protein sequence: CASSLGQGVGAFF. The chain recombines TRBV18 with TRBJ1-1; tentatively, D is TRBD1 (5 bases). CDR1 KGHSH and CDR2 LQKENI come from the germline V gene. Trimming cost V 6 bases and J 11 bases, with 19 bases left between them. The CDR3 spans 13 residues. The complete variable domain, with remaining parts taken from reference TRBV18 and TRBJ1-1, reads NAGVMQNPRHLVRRRGQEARLRCSPMKGHSHVYWYRQLPEEGLKFMVYLQKENIIDESGMPKERFSAEFPKEGPSILRIQQVVRGDSAAYFCASSLGQGVGAFFGQGTRLTVV.

V is TRBV29-1 and J is TRBJ1-1; 10 bases align to TRBD1. J was trimmed by 3 bases and V by 7 bases; bases with no gene match: 5. From germline, CDR1 is SQVTM and CDR2 ANQGSEA. CDR3 size: 13 residues. The chain's CDR3 is CSAGTGEDTEAFF. CDR3 coding DNA: TGCAGCGCAGGGACAGGGGAGGACACTGAAGCTTTCTTT.

Of note for this clone: A clone one base away is much larger, so this may be a read error. The chain joins TRBV3-1 (or the pseudogene TRBV3-2) to TRBJ1-1; D unresolved. Trimming removed 1 base from V and 1 base from J, with 7 bases in between. The V gene's germline CDR1 is LGHDT and CDR2 YNNKEL (reference sequence). There are 14 residues in the CDR3. The CDR3 DNA reads as TGTGCCAGCAGCCAAGTGCGGGGGAACACTGAAGCTTTCTTT. Translating it yields CASSQVRGNTEAFF.

This clone was seen a few times. This chain joins TRBV5-4 and TRBJ1-2; 9 bases match TRBD1. V shed 4 bases, J shed 0 bases, and the junction held 10 bases outside the gene matches. Germline CDR1 is SGHNT and CDR2 is YYREEE (reference sequence). The CDR3 extends over 17 amino acids. The CDR3 DNA reads TGTGCCAGCAGCCGAACCTGGGGACAGGGAGCTAACTATGGCTACACCTTC. Translated: CASSRTWGQGANYGYTF.

This chain joins TRBV5-6 and TRBJ1-5; weak D call: TRBD1 (5 bases). The V end lost 4 bases, the J end lost 3 bases, and 14 bases lay between the germline ends. The CDR3 is 15 amino acids. Germline CDR1 and CDR2: SGHDT and YYEEEE. The CDR3 nucleotides read TGTGCCAGCAGCAGGACCGGGACCCTCAATCAGCCCCAGCATTTT. This codes for CASSRTGTLNQPQHF.

V usage is TRBV5-8 and J usage is TRBJ1-3; D call uncertain. The CDR3 has 16 amino acids. Trimming cost V 2 bases and J 0 bases, with 12 bases left between them. CDR1 is SGHTS and CDR2 is YDEGEE in the germline V gene. Written as DNA, the CDR3 is TGTGCCAGCAGCTTCCCCATGACCCTCTCTGGAAACACCATATATTTT. Protein product: CASSFPMTLSGNTIYF. Together with reference TRBV5-8 and TRBJ1-3, the CDR3 gives the full variable domain: EAGVTQSPTHLIKTRGQQATLRCSPISGHTSVYWYQQALGLGLQFLLWYDEGEERNRGNFPPRFSGRQFPNYSSELNVNALELEDSALYLCASSFPMTLSGNTIYFGEGSWLTVV.

V and J are TRBV24-1 and TRBJ2-2, with D uncertain. CDR3 size: 11 residues. Germline V gene data show CDR1 as KGHDR and CDR2 as SFDVKD. Trimming took off 8 bases at V and 5 bases at J, with 5 bases between the two ends. CDR3 loop: CATKGTGELFF. CDR3 nucleotide sequence: TGTGCCACCAAGGGAACCGGGGAGCTGTTTTTT.

CDR3 DNA: TGTGCCAGCAGTTTATCGATCAATCAGCCCCAGCATTTT. Amino acids: CASSLSINQPQHF. This chain connects TRBV27 to TRBJ1-5; D is unclear. The V gene lost 0 bases and the J gene lost 3 bases, with 3 bases spanning the gap. The CDR3 is 13 amino acids. In germline, CDR1 is MNHEY, CDR2 SMNVEV (reference sequence).